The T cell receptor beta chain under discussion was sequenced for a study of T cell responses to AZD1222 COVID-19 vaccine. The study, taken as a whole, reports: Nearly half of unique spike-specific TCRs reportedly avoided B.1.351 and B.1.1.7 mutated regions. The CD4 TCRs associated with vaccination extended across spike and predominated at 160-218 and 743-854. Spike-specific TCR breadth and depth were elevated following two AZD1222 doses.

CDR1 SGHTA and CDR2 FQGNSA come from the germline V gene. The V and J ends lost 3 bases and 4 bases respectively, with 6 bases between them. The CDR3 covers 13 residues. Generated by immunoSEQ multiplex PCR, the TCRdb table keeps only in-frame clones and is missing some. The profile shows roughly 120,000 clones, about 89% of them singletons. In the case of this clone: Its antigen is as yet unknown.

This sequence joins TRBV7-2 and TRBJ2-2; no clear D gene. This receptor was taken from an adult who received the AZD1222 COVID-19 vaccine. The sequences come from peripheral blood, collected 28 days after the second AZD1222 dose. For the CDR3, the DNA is TGTGCCAGCAGCTTTATCTCCACCGGGGAGCTGTTTTTT. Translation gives CASSFISTGELFF.